A single sample is the source of the 32 T cell receptor beta chains below, sequenced in a study of cytomegalovirus exposure and HLA in healthy donors. TCRdb keeps only in-frame clones here, not all; method: immunoSEQ multiplex PCR. The sample includes 150,000 or so clones, roughly 84% of them seen just once. The source material was PBMCs. These receptors all stem from a human donor in good health.

A word on this clone: Its ends do not fully match the called genes, so a read error is possible. V gene TRBV6-1 combines with J gene TRBJ1-2, with D tentatively TRBD1 (6 bases). This CDR3 region has 15 residues. Germline CDR1 and CDR2: MNHNS and SASEGT. The CDR3 bases are TGTGCCAGCAGCGAAGGAAGGGGGTTCGACTATGGCTACACCTTC. It specifies CASSEGRGFDYGYTF.

This clone was detected once. This chain joins TRBV2 and TRBJ2-5; 7 bases align to TRBD1. J lost 4 bases, V lost 6 bases, and 5 bases had no gene match. The CDR3 is 13 residues long. CDR1 is SNHLY and CDR2 is FYNNEI in the germline V gene. The DNA for the CDR3 is TGTGCCAGCAGCGGTAGACAGGGAGAGACCCAGTACTTC. Translating gives CASSGRQGETQYF.

This chain connects TRBV9 to TRBJ2-2; weak D call: TRBD2 (5 bases). The germline V gene encodes CDR1 SGDLS and CDR2 YYNGEE. The CDR3 consists of 15 residues. Between the trimmed V and J ends, which lost 0 bases and 1 base, there was a span of 7 bases. The CDR3 DNA reads as TGTGCCAGCAGCGTAGCACTAGAGAACACCGGGGAGCTGTTTTTT. This gives the protein CASSVALENTGELFF.

The rearrangement uses TRBV5-1 and TRBJ2-7; 8 nucleotides agree with TRBD1. The J segment lost 2 bases and the V segment lost 2 bases, leaving 0 bases of the junction unmatched. Germline V lookup: CDR1 SGHRS, CDR2 YFSETQ. The CDR3 sequence is 13 residues long. The CDR3: CASSLQGAYEQYF. The CDR3 region has the DNA TGCGCCAGCAGCTTACAGGGGGCCTACGAGCAGTACTTC.

The V call is TRBV27, the J call TRBJ1-2, with 8 bases aligning to TRBD1. V gave up 5 bases and J gave up 3 bases; unmatched junction bases: 17. Germline-derived CDR1 and CDR2 are MNHEY and SMNVEV (reference sequence). The CDR3 loop spans 18 amino acids. The CDR3, as DNA: TGTGCCAGCAGTGCTTCTGCGGACAGGGTTTCGTCGGACTATGGCTACACCTTC. Residues: CASSASADRVSSDYGYTF.

The chain links TRBV6-1 to TRBJ2-1, with no clear D. Germline CDR1 reads MNHNS; CDR2 reads SASEGT. Trimming removed 4 bases from V and 2 bases from J, with 21 bases in between. CDR3 length equals 18 residues. CDR3 in amino acids: CASSGHRDQPETYNEQFF. In DNA, the CDR3 is TGTGCCAGCAGTGGCCACAGAGACCAACCCGAAACCTACAATGAGCAGTTCTTC.

The chain has TRBV29-1 and TRBJ2-1; 9 bases match TRBD1. This CDR3 is 16 amino acids long. Trimming at V came to 4 bases and at J to 6 bases, leaving 13 bases not matched to a gene. Germline V CDR1 and CDR2: SQVTM, ANQGSEA. The CDR3 DNA reads TGCAGCGTTGTGGGATTCGCCGGGACAGGGTTCAATGAGCAGTTCTTC. This translates into CSVVGFAGTGFNEQFF.

This chain joins TRBV15 and TRBJ2-4, with 11 bases that match TRBD2. Germline V gives CDR1 LNHNV, CDR2 YYDKDF (reference sequence). The CDR3 spans 21 residues. V shed 0 bases, J shed 0 bases, and the junction held 13 bases outside the gene matches. The CDR3 protein is CATSRDLDRASGGIAKNIQYF. DNA of the CDR3: TGTGCCACCAGCAGAGATCTTGATAGGGCTAGCGGGGGGATAGCCAAAAACATTCAGTACTTC.

The rearrangement joins TRBV11-2 to TRBJ1-2; D may be TRBD1 (5 bases). The germline V gene encodes CDR1 SGHAT and CDR2 FQNNGV. This CDR3 spans 14 amino acids. V lost 0 bases and J lost 4, with 9 bases in between. CDR3 protein: CASSLERGPYGYTF. DNA of the CDR3: TGTGCCAGCAGCTTAGAGCGGGGACCCTATGGCTACACCTTC.

The V gene is TRBV4-1, the J gene TRBJ1-1, with 7 bases that match TRBD1. The CDR3 is made up of 14 amino acids. Germline V gene lookup returns CDR1 MGHRA and CDR2 YSYEKL. The trim removed 2 bases at V and 6 bases at J, leaving 6 bases unmatched. CDR3 in DNA: TGCGCCAGCAGCCAATTATACAGGGGCCCTGAAGCTTTCTTT. Translation gives CASSQLYRGPEAFF.

The chain employs TRBV4-1 and TRBJ2-1, with 14 bases lining up with TRBD2. Germline assignment: CDR1 MGHRA and CDR2 YSYEKL. The CDR3 sequence is 15 residues long. The V and J ends lost 4 bases and 7 bases, in that order; junction bases with no gene match: 3. The CDR3 is CASSPGTSGRNEQFF. CDR3 nucleotide sequence: TGCGCCAGCAGCCCTGGGACTAGCGGGAGAAATGAGCAGTTCTTC.

The J gene is TRBJ2-6, the V gene TRBV5-1; D possibly corresponds to TRBD2 (5 bases). Trimming stripped 3 bases from V and 1 base from J, with 11 bases between. The CDR3 consists of 16 residues. Germline lookup yields CDR1 SGHRS and CDR2 YFSETQ. CDR3 sequence: CASSSGKKSGANVLTF. In nucleotides, the CDR3 is TGCGCCAGCAGCTCGGGGAAAAAGTCTGGGGCCAACGTCCTGACTTTC.

The CDR3 nucleotides read TGTGCCAGTATAAGACAGGGTAACCAGCCCCAGCATTTT. Translated, it gives CASIRQGNQPQHF. This rearrangement joins TRBV19 to TRBJ1-5; TRBD1 matches at 7 bases. Per the germline V gene, CDR1 is LNHDA and CDR2 is SQIVND (reference sequence). The CDR3 has 13 residues. Unmatched junction bases numbered 7, after V lost 7 bases and J lost 7 bases.

V usage is TRBV2 and J usage is TRBJ2-1; 11 nucleotides line up with TRBD2. The CDR3 is 15 amino acids. The J segment lost 5 bases and the V segment lost 6 bases, leaving 6 bases of the junction unmatched. In germline, CDR1 is SNHLY, CDR2 FYNNEI. CDR3 in DNA: TGTGCCAGCAGAGTACTAGCGGGGGTAAACAATGAGCAGTTCTTC. Its translation: CASRVLAGVNNEQFF.

V usage is TRBV4-1 and J usage is TRBJ2-7, with 12 bases lining up with TRBD2. This CDR3 spans 18 amino acids. Germline V gene data show CDR1 as MGHRA and CDR2 as YSYEKL. V shed 2 bases and J 2 bases; nucleotides not matched to a gene: 10. DNA for the CDR3: TGCGCCAGCAGCCAATTATCGGGGCTAGCGGGAGGGCCCTACGAGCAGTACTTC. Translating gives CASSQLSGLAGGPYEQYF.

The sample holds one count of this clone. This chain connects TRBV9 to TRBJ2-3; a weak D match, TRBD2 (7 bases). CDR1 SGDLS and CDR2 YYNGEE come from the germline V gene. The CDR3 loop spans 16 amino acids. V lost 3 bases, J lost 6 bases, and 20 bases lay in between. The chain's CDR3 is CASSARGAGEGDTQYF. CDR3 nucleotide sequence: TGTGCCAGCAGCGCCCGGGGGGCGGGAGAGGGCGATACGCAGTATTTT.

The count of this clone is one. J is TRBJ1-3 and V is TRBV7-2, with 7 bases fitting TRBD1. CDR3 length equals 13 residues. CDR1 is SGHTA and CDR2 is FQGNSA in the germline V gene. The J segment lost 8 bases and the V segment lost 3 bases, leaving 4 bases of the junction unmatched. The CDR3 reads CASSLGRGDTIYF. The DNA of the CDR3 is TGTGCCAGCAGCTTGGGCAGGGGGGACACCATATATTTT.

The rearrangement joins TRBV2 to TRBJ2-1; D perhaps matches TRBD1 (5 bases). The CDR3 is 14 residues long. The germline CDR1 and CDR2 sequences are SNHLY and FYNNEI. Trimming took 8 bases from V and 2 from J, leaving 13 bases between them. The CDR3 is CASLFGRAYNEQFF. For the CDR3, the DNA is TGTGCCAGCCTTTTCGGCAGGGCCTACAATGAGCAGTTCTTC.

The V gene is TRBV7-9, the J gene TRBJ2-7; 10 nucleotides line up with TRBD1. V shed 5 bases, J shed 0 bases, and the junction held 7 bases outside the gene matches. Germline V gene sequence: CDR1 SEHNR, CDR2 FQNEAQ (reference sequence). This CDR3 comprises 16 residues. CDR3 nucleotides: TGTGCCAGCAGCCAAAAGACAGGGGGCGCCTCCTACGAGCAGTACTTC. This translates into CASSQKTGGASYEQYF.

About this clone itself: A read error may produce the germline difference seen at one junction end. J is TRBJ2-7 and V is TRBV28; 8 positions agree with TRBD1. In germline, CDR1 is MDHEN, CDR2 SYDVKM. CDR3 length: 12 residues. In DNA, the CDR3 is TGTGCCAGCAGTTTCCAGACAGGGGAGCTGTACTTC. Protein: CASSFQTGELYF.

The chain is built from TRBV4-3 and TRBJ1-1, with 7 bases identical to TRBD1. Per the germline V gene, CDR1 is LGHNA and CDR2 is YSLEER. V dropped 2 bases and J dropped 0; count of bases not matched to a gene: 6. This CDR3 has 16 amino acids. The CDR3 bases are TGCGCCAGCAGCCAACACCCTGGGACAGTGAACACTGAAGCTTTCTTT. It codes for CASSQHPGTVNTEAFF.

The gene calls are TRBV20-1 and TRBJ2-1; D is unclear. This CDR3 is 11 amino acids long. Trimming shortened V by 5 bases and J by 5 bases, and 7 bases separated the two germline ends. Germline loops: CDR1 DFQATT, CDR2 SNEGSKA (reference sequence). This CDR3 is CSASQNNEQFF. The CDR3 DNA reads TGCAGTGCTTCCCAGAACAATGAGCAGTTCTTC.

The chain joins TRBV30 to TRBJ1-3; D gene ambiguous. Trimming took off 0 bases at V and 4 bases at J, with 7 bases between the two ends. The CDR3 is 13 residues long. Germline V gene lookup returns CDR1 GTSNPN and CDR2 SVGIG (reference sequence). CDR3 sequence reads: CAWSVRRGNTIYF. DNA for the CDR3: TGTGCCTGGAGTGTACGCCGGGGAAACACCATATATTTT.

With respect to this clone: Other DNA sequences within the sample encode an identical CDR3. The gene calls are TRBV7-2 and TRBJ1-2; D may be TRBD1 (6 bases). The CDR3 sequence is 13 residues long. Trimming removed 3 bases at V and 1 base at J, with 6 bases between. Per the germline V gene, CDR1 is SGHTA and CDR2 is FQGNSA. CDR3 in amino acids: CASSLDSNYGYTF. The CDR3 bases are TGTGCCAGCAGCTTGGACAGTAACTATGGCTACACCTTC.

This chain connects TRBV4-3 to TRBJ2-6, with D perhaps matching TRBD1 (5 bases). Germline V gene sequence: CDR1 LGHNA, CDR2 YSLEER. The CDR3 extends over 20 amino acids. V lost 3 bases to trimming and J lost 0 bases, with 21 bases between them. The CDR3 DNA is TGCGCCAGCAGCCATCGAAGGGGCCATACGAGATACTCTGGGGCCAACGTCCTGACTTTC. It specifies CASSHRRGHTRYSGANVLTF.

The chain is built from TRBV7-9 and TRBJ2-3, with D tentatively TRBD2 (6 bases). The CDR3 sequence is 14 residues long. Germline loops: CDR1 SEHNR, CDR2 FQNEAQ (reference sequence). Trimming pared 3 bases from V and 3 bases from J, leaving 10 bases between. The CDR3 coding sequence is TGTGCCAGCAGCTTGCTCGCGGGAACAGATACGCAGTATTTT. This gives the protein CASSLLAGTDTQYF.

J is TRBJ2-7 and V is TRBV10-1, with 8 nucleotides matching TRBD2. The CDR3 contains 16 residues. The trim removed 2 bases at V and 4 bases at J, leaving 10 bases unmatched. Germline V gene sequence: CDR1 WNHNN, CDR2 SYGVQD (reference sequence). The CDR3 bases are TGCGCCAGCAGTGAGGTCGGGGGGGGAGGGTCGTACGAGCAGTACTTC. Amino acid sequence: CASSEVGGGGSYEQYF.

This clone appeared a few times. The chain links TRBV6-4 to TRBJ1-6; 8 bases agree with TRBD1. Germline lookup yields CDR1 MRHNA and CDR2 SNTAGT. The CDR3 extends over 13 amino acids. V dropped 3 bases and J dropped 9; count of bases not matched to a gene: 1. The DNA of the CDR3 is TGTGCCAGCAGTGAAGACAGGGGTTCACCCCTCCACTTT. Its protein product is CASSEDRGSPLHF.

The rearrangement uses TRBV9 and TRBJ1-4; perhaps TRBD1 as D (6 bases). The CDR3 has 16 amino acids. The V gene's germline CDR1 is SGDLS and CDR2 YYNGEE. Trimming took off 0 bases at V and 7 bases at J, with 16 bases between the two ends. In DNA form, the CDR3 reads TGTGCCAGCAGCGTAGCAGGGGCAGGGAACTCTGAAAAACTGTTTTTT. It encodes CASSVAGAGNSEKLFF.

The CDR3 bases are TGCGCCAGCAGCCCCGTACCGGGACAGTCTACATACAATGAGCAGTTCTTC. This gives the protein CASSPVPGQSTYNEQFF. This sequence joins TRBV4-1 and TRBJ2-1; TRBD1 aligns across 7 bases. Germline loops: CDR1 MGHRA, CDR2 YSYEKL. V shed 4 bases and J 4 bases; nucleotides not matched to a gene: 13. The CDR3 consists of 17 residues.

The chain joins TRBV5-1 to TRBJ2-7; D call uncertain. Germline CDR1 reads SGHRS; CDR2 reads YFSETQ. This CDR3 region has 16 residues. Trimming stripped 1 base from V and 0 bases from J, with 14 bases between. The CDR3 DNA is TGCGCCAGCAGCTTGATCCTTAGCAGTAGCTCCTACGAGCAGTACTTC. This codes for CASSLILSSSSYEQYF.

This clone was observed once. CDR3 coding DNA: TGTGCCATCAGTGAGTCTGGGACAGGGGGCTCAACCTACGAGCAGTACTTC. Translated, it gives CAISESGTGGSTYEQYF. V is TRBV10-3 and J is TRBJ2-7; 12 nucleotides line up with TRBD1. The CDR3 has 17 residues. J lost 2 bases, V lost 0 bases, and 5 bases had no gene match. Per the germline V gene, CDR1 is ENHRY and CDR2 is SYGVKD.